In this sample, the clone carrying this T cell receptor beta chain turned up a few times. Unique molecular identifiers featured in how the TCRbeta library was prepared. MiXCR, run by TCRdb on the PCR reads, gives a single entry per CDR3 protein. Of a few hundred thousand distinct CDR3 sequences listed, approximately 10% are singletons. This record belongs to a study of T-cell reconstitution after alpha-beta-depleted transplantation in children. The CDR3 covers 16 residues. Trimming cost V 5 bases and J 6 bases; bases outside gene matches: 10. The specimen comprised PBMCs from the stem cell graft donor, sampled from the stem cell graft. The sequence was obtained from a human donor who donated a stem cell graft to a child with acute lymphoblastic leukemia. The chain employs TRBV12-3 or TRBV12-4 and TRBJ2-1; 10 positions agree with TRBD1. Here the CDR3 DNA reads TGTGCCAGCAGTAGAGAGACAGGGGGCGCGGGCAATGAGCAGTTCTTC. Translating it yields CASSRETGGAGNEQFF.